This T cell receptor beta chain was sequenced for a study of blood T cell repertoires in COVID-19. The CDR3 runs 15 residues. The V gene's germline CDR1 is SGHRS and CDR2 YFSETQ. V was trimmed by 0 bases and J by 1 base, leaving 8 bases between them. Generated by immunoSEQ multiplex PCR, the TCRdb table keeps only in-frame clones and is missing some. The repertoire consists of some 220,000 clones, with 83% occurring once and the leading ten covering roughly 1.2%. The chain employs TRBV5-1 and TRBJ2-1; D ambiguous. The sequencing input was peripheral blood. The sequence was obtained from a woman aged 25 to 45 with COVID-19, enrolled during active disease. This CDR3 is CASSLASGSYNEQFF. The CDR3, as DNA: TGCGCCAGCAGCTTGGCCTCGGGTTCCTACAATGAGCAGTTCTTC.